This entry lists 9 T cell receptor beta chains sequenced from one sample in a study of long-term antiretroviral therapy in people with HIV. The immunoSEQ assay was v3.0, run at survey level. This table comes from immunoSEQ multiplex PCR, and its TCRdb copy is limited to in-frame clones, with some not included. This table holds roughly 45,000 clones, about 86% found once. Specimen: unsorted PBMCs, collected 0.8 years after starting antiretroviral therapy. These receptors all stem from a woman younger than 35 with HIV.

This chain links TRBV28 with TRBJ1-1; no clear D. Trimming removed 3 bases at V and 1 base at J, with 6 bases between. Germline CDR1 reads MDHEN; CDR2 reads SYDVKM. The CDR3 extends over 13 amino acids. The CDR3 loop is CASSFIPNTEAFF. The DNA of the CDR3 is TGTGCCAGCAGTTTTATCCCGAACACTGAAGCTTTCTTT.

The chain carries TRBV5-4 and TRBJ2-5; 7 bases align to TRBD2. The V gene's germline CDR1 is SGHNT and CDR2 YYREEE (reference sequence). The CDR3 consists of 15 residues. The ends lost 2 bases at V and 4 bases at J; junction bases unmatched: 8. Here the CDR3 reads CASSFPGSGGETQYF. CDR3 coding DNA: TGTGCCAGCAGCTTTCCTGGTTCGGGGGGAGAGACCCAGTACTTC.

The CDR3 sequence is CATRRGLRDTEAFF. CDR3 nucleotides: TGTGCCACTCGACGGGGGTTGAGGGACACTGAAGCTTTCTTT. The rearrangement uses TRBV15 and TRBJ1-1, with D tentatively TRBD1 (5 bases). Germline V gives CDR1 LNHNV, CDR2 YYDKDF (reference sequence). V was shortened by 9 bases and J by 3 bases, with 17 bases between the two germline ends. This CDR3 has 14 amino acids.

The chain joins TRBV7-2 to TRBJ2-3; 16 positions match TRBD2. The V segment lost 5 bases and the J segment 4 bases; nucleotides outside the gene matches: 12. CDR3 length: 19 amino acids. The germline gives CDR1 SGHTA, CDR2 FQGNSA. In DNA, the CDR3 is TGTGCCAGCAGCCACACCGGGACTAGCGGGAGGGCCACGGCAGATACGCAGTATTTT. Translation gives CASSHTGTSGRATADTQYF.

This clone was picked up a small number of times. The chain joins TRBV28 to TRBJ1-2, with a tentative D call TRBD1 (5 bases). The CDR3 has 15 residues. Per the germline V gene, CDR1 is MDHEN and CDR2 is SYDVKM. Trimming left V 6 bases short and J 7 bases short, with 21 bases between. For the CDR3, the DNA is TGTGCCAGCAGCACATTTGCCGGGACCTCGAGTGGCTACACCTTC. Its translation: CASSTFAGTSSGYTF.

The J gene is TRBJ2-7, the V gene TRBV15; D unclear. The CDR3 loop spans 14 amino acids. Germline assignment: CDR1 LNHNV and CDR2 YYDKDF (reference sequence). V was pared by 2 bases and J by 5 bases, with 13 bases between. The CDR3 loop is CATSRPGGNNEQYF. DNA of the CDR3: TGTGCCACCAGCAGACCTGGTGGGAACAACGAGCAGTACTTC. Based on the CDR3 plus reference TRBV15 and TRBJ2-7, the full variable domain is DAMVIQNPRYQVTQFGKPVTLSCSQTLNHNVMYWYQQKSSQAPKLLFHYYDKDFNNEADTPDNFQSRRPNTSFCFLDIRSPGLGDTAMYLCATSRPGGNNEQYFGPGTRLTVT.

The chain uses TRBV4-3 and TRBJ2-1; 10 bases fit TRBD2. V shed 0 bases, J shed 3 bases, and the junction held 5 bases outside the gene matches. This CDR3 is 17 amino acids long. The V gene's germline CDR1 is LGHNA and CDR2 YSLEER. The CDR3 spells CASSQDFASGSYNEQFF. The CDR3 DNA is TGCGCCAGCAGCCAAGATTTCGCTAGCGGGAGCTACAATGAGCAGTTCTTC.

CDR3 nucleotide sequence: TGTGCCAGCAGCCAAGTTGCGGGAGGGCCTCGTGGGGAGCTGTTTTTT. Its protein product is CASSQVAGGPRGELFF. V is TRBV14 and J is TRBJ2-2, with 9 nucleotides matching TRBD2. V was pared by 1 base and J by 8 bases, with 8 bases of the junction left unmatched. This CDR3 has 16 amino acids. The germline V gene encodes CDR1 SGHDN and CDR2 FVKESK.

V gene TRBV11-2 combines with J gene TRBJ2-3; 11 bases line up with TRBD1. The germline gives CDR1 SGHAT, CDR2 FQNNGV. V shed 5 bases, J shed 6 bases, and the junction held 4 bases outside the gene matches. The CDR3 contains 14 residues. CDR3 nucleotides: TGTGCCAGCAGCCGGACAGGGGGCAGGGATACGCAGTATTTT. Encoded protein: CASSRTGGRDTQYF.